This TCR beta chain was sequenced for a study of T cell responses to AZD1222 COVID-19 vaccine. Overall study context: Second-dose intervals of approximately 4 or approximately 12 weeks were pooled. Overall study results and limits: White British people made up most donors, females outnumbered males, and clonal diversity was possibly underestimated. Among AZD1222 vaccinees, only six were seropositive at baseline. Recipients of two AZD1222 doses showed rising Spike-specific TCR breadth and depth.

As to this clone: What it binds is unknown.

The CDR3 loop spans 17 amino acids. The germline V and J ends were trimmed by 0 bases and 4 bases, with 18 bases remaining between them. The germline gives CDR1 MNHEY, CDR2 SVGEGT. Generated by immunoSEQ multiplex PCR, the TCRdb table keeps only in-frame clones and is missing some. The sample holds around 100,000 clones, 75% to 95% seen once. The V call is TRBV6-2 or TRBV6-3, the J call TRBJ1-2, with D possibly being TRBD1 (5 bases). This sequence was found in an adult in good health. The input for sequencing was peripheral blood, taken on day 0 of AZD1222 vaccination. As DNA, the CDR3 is TGTGCCAGCAGTTACTCGACTTGGCAGGGAAGATCCTATGGCTACACCTTC. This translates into CASSYSTWQGRSYGYTF.